The entry below gives a single T cell receptor (beta chain) sequence along with its context. The entry originates in a study of blood T cell repertoires in COVID-19. For the study at large: Acute and convalescent COVID-19 specimens originated in the United States, Italy and Spain. From T cells, B-cell-depleted T cells, or PBMCs came the material, which was cDNA or gDNA.

CDR1 and CDR2 (germline): SEHNR, FQNEAQ (reference sequence). The CDR3 is made up of 15 amino acids. The J segment lost 3 bases and the V segment lost 1 base, leaving 2 bases of the junction unmatched. Some clones are missing from TCRdb's copy, which holds only in-frame ones; the method was immunoSEQ multiplex PCR. The top ten clones hold under 0.3% of a sample with just over 650,000 clones, 90% of them seen once. The rearrangement uses TRBV7-9 and TRBJ2-3; 9 nucleotides align to TRBD1. This TCR derives from a woman under 30 with acute or convalescent COVID-19. Sequencing was carried out using peripheral blood. For the CDR3, the DNA is TGTGCCAGCAGCTTAGGGGACAGGGATACAGATACGCAGTATTTT. Translation gives CASSLGDRDTDTQYF.